This T cell receptor beta chain was sequenced for a study of T cells after yellow fever vaccination. Study-level information: Fractions with few cells were prepared using SMART-Seq v4 Ultra Low Input. Study conclusions and caveats: Abundant bulk-derived clonotypes could contaminate FACS-sorted repertoires.

Via MiXCR, TCRdb re-called the 5' RACE reads, giving one row per CDR3 protein. The sample yields nearly 550,000 distinct CDR3 sequences, about 19% seen once. In its sample, this clonotype was seen a few times. As yet, its antigen is unknown. Germline V gene data show CDR1 as MNHEY and CDR2 as SVGAGI. CDR3 length: 15 amino acids. V lost 7 bases to trimming and J lost 0 bases, with 12 bases between them. The sequences come from PBMCs, collected 15 days after the yellow fever booster vaccination. The source of this sequence is a man aged 30-40 years who received the YFV17D yellow fever vaccine. V and J are TRBV6-5 and TRBJ1-4, with D possibly being TRBD1 (5 bases). The CDR3 bases are TGTGCCAGCATCGATGGAGGGGCAACTAATGAAAAACTGTTTTTT. Translating gives CASIDGGATNEKLFF.